This T cell receptor beta chain was sequenced for a study of cytomegalovirus exposure and HLA in healthy donors. A multiplex PCR was run with 60 Vbeta primers and 13 Jbeta primers. This table comes from immunoSEQ multiplex PCR, and its TCRdb copy is limited to in-frame clones, with some not included. Here the sample spans approximately 140,000 clones, roughly 66% being singletons. Points on this clone: Its target is not known.

This CDR3 comprises 15 residues. Trimming removed 5 bases from V and 6 bases from J, with 19 bases in between. Per the germline V gene, CDR1 is SNHLY and CDR2 is FYNNEI. Study outcomes and limitations: A later analysis showed HLA-associated TCR beta chains outstripping equally common others in clonal expansion. Accurate prediction of HLA-A and HLA-B alleles (for most subjects) was reportedly achieved from TCR beta sequences. Later on, a genetic analysis was performed. It linked a missense variant in DCLRE1C with V- and J-gene trimming of TCR beta.

V is TRBV2 and J is TRBJ1-1; D is uncertain. The sample comprised PBMCs. This clonotype originated in a woman aged 55 to 70 in good health and CMV-seronegative. DNA for the CDR3: TGTGCCAGCAGTCCGGGCGGGGTCAGTCAGGCTGAAGCTTTCTTT. It yields the protein CASSPGGVSQAEAFF.